A selection of T cell receptor beta chains follows, all from one sample in a study of blood T cell repertoires in COVID-19. The table came from immunoSEQ multiplex PCR; TCRdb's copy has only in-frame clones and leaves some out. The data show approximately 200,000 clones, with approximately 80% seen just once and over 9.5% held by the top ten. Input material: peripheral blood. These receptors came from a woman aged 80 or older with acute or convalescent COVID-19. Both conserved end residues are part of each CDR3. Each record gives: CDR3 DNA, CDR3 protein, clone size, D gene, V gene, J gene. D genes are given only for firm matches. The size field is filled for only some rows; it gives once, few, many or a size class.

CDR3 DNA: TGTGCCACCAGCACAAACCCGACTAGCGGGAGGGGCAATGAGCAGTTCTTC; CDR3 protein: CATSTNPTSGRGNEQFF; clone size: NA; D gene: TRBD2; V gene: TRBV15; J gene: TRBJ2-1
CDR3 DNA: TGTGCCTGGAGTGTAGGCAGGCATAGCAATCAGCCCCAGCATTTT; CDR3 protein: CAWSVGRHSNQPQHF; clone size: NA; D gene: NA; V gene: TRBV30; J gene: TRBJ1-5
CDR3 DNA: TGCGCCAGCAGCTTGGTTGCGGGAGCCGACACCGGGGAGCTGTTTTTT; CDR3 protein: CASSLVAGADTGELFF; clone size: NA; D gene: TRBD2; V gene: TRBV5-1; J gene: TRBJ2-2
CDR3 DNA: TGCGCCAGCAGTGAGAACAGATGGTATGGCTACACCTTC; CDR3 protein: CASSENRWYGYTF; clone size: once; D gene: NA; V gene: TRBV10-1; J gene: TRBJ1-2
CDR3 DNA: TGTGCCAGCAGCCCCAGGACAGGGCATGGCTACACCTTC; CDR3 protein: CASSPRTGHGYTF; clone size: NA; D gene: TRBD1; V gene: TRBV9; J gene: TRBJ1-2
CDR3 DNA: TGTGCCAGCAGTTTTACTAGCGGTTCTAGCACAGATACGCAGTATTTT; CDR3 protein: CASSFTSGSSTDTQYF; clone size: NA; D gene: TRBD2; V gene: TRBV7-9; J gene: TRBJ2-3
CDR3 DNA: TGTGCCAGCAGCTTAATCGCTGGAAACACCATATATTTT; CDR3 protein: CASSLIAGNTIYF; clone size: NA; D gene: NA; V gene: TRBV7-3; J gene: TRBJ1-3
CDR3 DNA: TGTGCCAGTAGTTTCGGACAGGGATACGAGCAGTACTTC; CDR3 protein: CASSFGQGYEQYF; clone size: NA; D gene: TRBD1; V gene: TRBV19; J gene: TRBJ2-7
CDR3 DNA: TGCGCCAGCAGCTTAGACAGGGTGGTGAACACTGAAGCTTTCTTT; CDR3 protein: CASSLDRVVNTEAFF; clone size: NA; D gene: TRBD1; V gene: TRBV5-1; J gene: TRBJ1-1
CDR3 DNA: TGCGCCAGCAGCCTTCGTCCAGTTCTGAACACTGAAGCTTTCTTT; CDR3 protein: CASSLRPVLNTEAFF; clone size: NA; D gene: NA; V gene: TRBV4-3; J gene: TRBJ1-1
CDR3 DNA: TGTGCCTGGAGGGGATTTGAAGGTACTAGCGGGGTCCAAATCAAATACGAGCAGTACTTC; CDR3 protein: CAWRGFEGTSGVQIKYEQYF; clone size: once; D gene: TRBD2; V gene: TRBV30; J gene: TRBJ2-7
CDR3 DNA: TGTGCCAGCAGCCAAGAAACAGGGGGCTTCTCCTCCTACAATGAGCAGTTCTTC; CDR3 protein: CASSQETGGFSSYNEQFF; clone size: NA; D gene: TRBD1; V gene: TRBV4-2; J gene: TRBJ2-1
CDR3 DNA: TGTGCCAGCAGCCATCCGGGATCCTATAACTATGGCTACACCTTC; CDR3 protein: CASSHPGSYNYGYTF; clone size: once; D gene: NA; V gene: TRBV7-9; J gene: TRBJ1-2
CDR3 DNA: TGTGCCAGCAGCTTACAGGGGCTTCAGGAGACCCAGTACTTC; CDR3 protein: CASSLQGLQETQYF; clone size: NA; D gene: TRBD1; V gene: TRBV28; J gene: TRBJ2-5
CDR3 DNA: TGTGCCAGCTCTGGACATTACTTGAACACCGGGGAGCTGTTTTTT; CDR3 protein: CASSGHYLNTGELFF; clone size: NA; D gene: NA; V gene: TRBV6-5; J gene: TRBJ2-2
CDR3 DNA: TGTGCCAGCAGCTTCGTGACAGGGACGGGATCGGAGCAGTACTTC; CDR3 protein: CASSFVTGTGSEQYF; clone size: NA; D gene: TRBD1; V gene: TRBV7-2; J gene: TRBJ2-7
CDR3 DNA: TGTGCCAGCAGCCTGACAGGGACCTATGGCTACACCTTC; CDR3 protein: CASSLTGTYGYTF; clone size: few; D gene: TRBD1; V gene: TRBV7-2; J gene: TRBJ1-2
CDR3 DNA: TGTGCCAGCAGCATTCGGACTAGCGGGGGACATAGCACAGATACGCAGTATTTT; CDR3 protein: CASSIRTSGGHSTDTQYF; clone size: once; D gene: TRBD2; V gene: TRBV7-2; J gene: TRBJ2-3
CDR3 DNA: TGTGCCAGCAGCTTGCCGACTGGGGAGCAGTACTTC; CDR3 protein: CASSLPTGEQYF; clone size: NA; D gene: NA; V gene: TRBV5-6; J gene: TRBJ2-7
CDR3 DNA: TGTGCCAGCTCACCAGCGCAGGCGATTAATAATTCACCCCTCCACTTT; CDR3 protein: CASSPAQAINNSPLHF; clone size: NA; D gene: NA; V gene: TRBV18; J gene: TRBJ1-6
CDR3 DNA: TGTGCCAGCAGCTGGCAGTTGGACACTGAAGCTTTCTTT; CDR3 protein: CASSWQLDTEAFF; clone size: NA; D gene: NA; V gene: TRBV5-5; J gene: TRBJ1-1
CDR3 DNA: TGTGCCACCAGTTCGGAGACTAACTATGGCTACACCTTC; CDR3 protein: CATSSETNYGYTF; clone size: NA; D gene: NA; V gene: TRBV24-1; J gene: TRBJ1-2
CDR3 DNA: TGTGCCAGCAGCAAATCAACAGGGAATCAGCCCCAGCATTTT; CDR3 protein: CASSKSTGNQPQHF; clone size: NA; D gene: NA; V gene: TRBV5-6; J gene: TRBJ1-5
CDR3 DNA: TGTGCCAGTAGTGTGTACCGGGGAGGAGGAAATCAGCCCCAGCATTTT; CDR3 protein: CASSVYRGGGNQPQHF; clone size: NA; D gene: NA; V gene: TRBV19; J gene: TRBJ1-5
CDR3 DNA: TGTGCCAGCAGTTCCGGGACAGACAATGAAAAACTGTTTTTT; CDR3 protein: CASSSGTDNEKLFF; clone size: few; D gene: TRBD1; V gene: TRBV6-6; J gene: TRBJ1-4
CDR3 DNA: TGCGCCAGCAGTCTCATGGCGGGGGTTGACAAAGAGACCCAGTACTTC; CDR3 protein: CASSLMAGVDKETQYF; clone size: NA; D gene: TRBD2; V gene: TRBV5-1; J gene: TRBJ2-5
CDR3 DNA: TGTGCATCTTCTTCGGACAGGCGGAACACCATATATTTT; CDR3 protein: CASSSDRRNTIYF; clone size: once; D gene: TRBD1; V gene: TRBV19; J gene: TRBJ1-3
CDR3 DNA: TGTGCCAGCAGTTTAAGTAGCGGGGGATGGGAGACCCAGTACTTC; CDR3 protein: CASSLSSGGWETQYF; clone size: NA; D gene: TRBD2; V gene: TRBV27; J gene: TRBJ2-5
CDR3 DNA: TGTGCCAGCAGAATACACCGGGACAGACCGAATTCACCCCTCCACTTT; CDR3 protein: CASRIHRDRPNSPLHF; clone size: NA; D gene: TRBD1; V gene: TRBV28; J gene: TRBJ1-6
CDR3 DNA: TGCGCCAGCAGCTTGGCCCCGGACAGGGGGAACACCGGGGAGCTGTTTTTT; CDR3 protein: CASSLAPDRGNTGELFF; clone size: few; D gene: TRBD1; V gene: TRBV5-1; J gene: TRBJ2-2
CDR3 DNA: TGTGCCAGCAGCCTAAGCGGGAGGGAATTCACAGATACGCAGTATTTT; CDR3 protein: CASSLSGREFTDTQYF; clone size: NA; D gene: TRBD2; V gene: TRBV3-1/TRBV3-2; J gene: TRBJ2-3